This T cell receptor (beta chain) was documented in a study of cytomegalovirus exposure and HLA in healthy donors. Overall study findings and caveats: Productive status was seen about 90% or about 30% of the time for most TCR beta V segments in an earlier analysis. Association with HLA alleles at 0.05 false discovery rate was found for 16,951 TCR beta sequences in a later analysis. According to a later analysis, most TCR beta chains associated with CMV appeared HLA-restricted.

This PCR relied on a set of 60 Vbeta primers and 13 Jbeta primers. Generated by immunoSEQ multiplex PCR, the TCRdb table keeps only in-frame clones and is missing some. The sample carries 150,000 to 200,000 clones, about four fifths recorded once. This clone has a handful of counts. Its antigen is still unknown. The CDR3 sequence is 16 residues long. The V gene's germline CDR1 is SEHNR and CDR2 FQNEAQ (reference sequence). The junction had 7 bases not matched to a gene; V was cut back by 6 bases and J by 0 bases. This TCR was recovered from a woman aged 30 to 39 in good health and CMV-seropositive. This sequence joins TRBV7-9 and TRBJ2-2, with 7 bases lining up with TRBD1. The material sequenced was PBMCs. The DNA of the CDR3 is TGTGCCAGCAGGCGACAGGGAAGTGCGAACACCGGGGAGCTGTTTTTT. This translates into CASRRQGSANTGELFF.